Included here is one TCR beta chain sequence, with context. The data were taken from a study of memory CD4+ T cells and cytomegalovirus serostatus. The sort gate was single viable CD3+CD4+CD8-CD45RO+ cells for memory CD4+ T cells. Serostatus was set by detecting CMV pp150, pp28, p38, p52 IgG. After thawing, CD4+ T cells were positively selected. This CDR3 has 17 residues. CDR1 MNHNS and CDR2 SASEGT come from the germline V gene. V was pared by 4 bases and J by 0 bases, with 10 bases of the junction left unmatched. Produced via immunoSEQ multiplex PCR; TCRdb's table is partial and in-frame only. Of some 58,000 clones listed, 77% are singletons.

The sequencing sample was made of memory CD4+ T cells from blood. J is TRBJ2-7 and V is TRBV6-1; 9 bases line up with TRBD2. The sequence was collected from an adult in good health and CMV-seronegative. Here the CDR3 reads CASSVPSISGGSYEQYF. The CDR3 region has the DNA TGTGCCAGCAGTGTACCCTCGATTAGCGGGGGCTCCTACGAGCAGTACTTC.